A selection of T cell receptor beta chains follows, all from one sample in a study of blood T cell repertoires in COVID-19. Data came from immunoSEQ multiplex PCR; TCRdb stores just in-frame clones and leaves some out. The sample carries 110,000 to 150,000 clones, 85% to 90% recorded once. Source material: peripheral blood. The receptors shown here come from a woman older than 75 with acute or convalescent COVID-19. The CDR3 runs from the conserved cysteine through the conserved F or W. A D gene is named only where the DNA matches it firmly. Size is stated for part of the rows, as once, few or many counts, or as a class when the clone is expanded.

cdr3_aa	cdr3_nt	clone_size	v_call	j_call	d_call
CASSGTSVIGTGELFF	TGCGCCAGCAGCGGGACTAGCGTAATCGGTACCGGGGAGCTGTTTTTT	-	TRBV5-1	TRBJ2-2	TRBD2
CASSPGLRMGGYTF	TGTGCCAGCAGTCCGGGACTCCGGATGGGCGGCTACACCTTC	-	TRBV27	TRBJ1-2	-
CASRGQGASETQYF	TGTGCCAGTAGGGGACAGGGGGCTTCGGAGACCCAGTACTTC	-	TRBV19	TRBJ2-5	TRBD1
CASSPPSGAYNEQFF	TGCGCCAGCAGCCCCCCTTCAGGGGCTTACAATGAGCAGTTCTTC	-	TRBV5-1	TRBJ2-1	-
CASSPGQGYGYTF	TGTGCCAGCAGCCCCGGACAGGGCTATGGCTACACCTTC	-	TRBV2	TRBJ1-2	TRBD1
CASSLGRLNQPQHF	TGTGCCAGCAGTTTGGGCCGGCTCAATCAGCCCCAGCATTTT	few	TRBV27	TRBJ1-5	-
CASSWKQGMGTDTQYF	TGTGCCAGCAGCTGGAAGCAGGGGATGGGCACAGATACGCAGTATTTT	-	TRBV5-8	TRBJ2-3	-
CASSPRRGEVYGYTF	TGTGCCAGCAGCCCCCGGCGGGGAGAAGTCTATGGCTACACCTTC	-	TRBV5-6	TRBJ1-2	-
CASSFGGTDTQYF	TGTGCCAGTAGTTTCGGTGGCACAGATACGCAGTATTTT	-	TRBV19	TRBJ2-3	-
CASSSRDYGYTF	TGTGCCAGCTCCAGCAGGGACTATGGCTACACCTTC	-	TRBV7-2	TRBJ1-2	-
CASRPGQGAYEQYF	TGCGCCAGCAGACCGGGACAGGGGGCCTACGAGCAGTACTTC	-	TRBV10-2	TRBJ2-7	TRBD1
CASSLPQGRDIQYF	TGTGCCAGCAGTTTGCCACAGGGGCGGGACATTCAGTACTTC	-	TRBV28	TRBJ2-4	TRBD1
CASSPGGEDEQFF	TGTGCCAGCAGCCCGGGGGGGGAGGATGAGCAGTTCTTC	-	TRBV11-2	TRBJ2-1	TRBD2
CSVEETWDYSNYGYTF	TGCAGCGTTGAAGAGACTTGGGACTACTCAAACTATGGCTACACCTTC	-	TRBV29-1	TRBJ1-2	-
CASSPRDKSQAFF	TGTGCCAGCAGTCCCCGGGACAAATCGCAAGCTTTCTTT	-	TRBV27	TRBJ1-1	-
CASSWIAGGGETQYF	TGTGCCAGCAGCTGGATAGCGGGGGGTGGTGAGACCCAGTACTTC	once	TRBV7-2	TRBJ2-5	TRBD2
CASSLRLDSYGYTF	TGTGCCAGCAGCTTGCGTCTCGACAGCTATGGCTACACCTTC	-	TRBV5-8	TRBJ1-2	-
CASSDLPRDRDHNQPQHF	TGTGCCAGCAGTGATCTTCCCCGCGACAGGGATCACAATCAGCCCCAGCATTTT	-	TRBV2	TRBJ1-5	TRBD1
CASSLRETRSPLHF	TGTGCCAGCAGTTTACGGGAAACGCGCTCACCCCTCCACTTT	-	TRBV28	TRBJ1-6	-
CASSFSRGNTEAFF	TGTGCCAGCAGCTTTAGTAGGGGAAACACTGAAGCTTTCTTT	-	TRBV7-2	TRBJ1-1	-
CASSDLAGANTGELFF	TGTGCCAGCAGTGATCTAGCGGGGGCGAACACCGGGGAGCTGTTTTTT	once	TRBV6-1	TRBJ2-2	TRBD2
CAWSVGGTATQYF	TGTGCCTGGAGTGTAGGGGGTACGGCGACCCAGTACTTC	-	TRBV30	TRBJ2-5	-
CASSEGLGDTYEQYF	TGCGCCAGCAGTGAAGGTTTAGGGGACACCTACGAGCAGTACTTC	-	TRBV10-1	TRBJ2-7	-
CASSLIIGVDSGYTF	TGCGCCAGCAGCTTGATTATAGGGGTCGACTCGGGCTACACCTTC	-	TRBV5-1	TRBJ1-2	-
CASSLGLAGGLGETQYF	TGTGCCAGCAGCTTGGGACTAGCGGGGGGCCTGGGAGAGACCCAGTACTTC	-	TRBV5-6	TRBJ2-5	TRBD2
CATSREQGIGGYTF	TGTGCCACCAGCAGAGAGCAGGGGATTGGTGGCTACACCTTC	-	TRBV15	TRBJ1-2	-
CATSRVPKTALTEAFF	TGTGCCACCAGCAGAGTTCCGAAGACTGCCCTCACTGAAGCTTTCTTT	-	TRBV15	TRBJ1-1	-
CASSLGTGDRFNQPQHF	TGTGCCAGCAGCTTAGGGACCGGGGACAGGTTCAATCAGCCCCAGCATTTT	-	TRBV7-8	TRBJ1-5	TRBD1
CASSPTVTVGYGYTF	TGTGCCAGTAGTCCTACAGTTACGGTCGGCTATGGCTACACCTTC	-	TRBV19	TRBJ1-2	-
CASTPSMYDEQFF	TGTGCCAGCACCCCTTCTATGTACGATGAGCAGTTCTTC	-	TRBV11-1	TRBJ2-1	-
CASSQESTGTGGFETQYF	TGCGCCAGCAGCCAGGAGAGCACCGGGACAGGGGGTTTTGAGACCCAGTACTTC	-	TRBV4-1	TRBJ2-5	TRBD1
CASSVRARETQYF	TGTGCCAGCAGCGTGAGGGCCCGAGAGACCCAGTACTTC	-	TRBV7-9	TRBJ2-5	-
CASRETTGTGNTIYF	TGTGCCAGCAGGGAGACGACAGGGACTGGAAACACCATATATTTT	-	TRBV6-5	TRBJ1-3	TRBD1
CASSLMTEQTTQYF	TGTGCCAGCAGCCTCATGACTGAGCAGACGACCCAGTACTTC	once	TRBV9	TRBJ2-5	-
CATSGGAGFNEQFF	TGTGCCACCAGCGGGGGGGCGGGTTTCAATGAGCAGTTCTTC	-	TRBV24-1	TRBJ2-1	TRBD2
CASSLTATGKETQYF	TGTGCCAGCAGCTTAACAGCAACGGGAAAAGAGACCCAGTACTTC	-	TRBV7-3	TRBJ2-5	-
CASSEGGRPGQPQHF	TGTGCCAGCAGTGAGGGAGGACGACCAGGGCAGCCCCAGCATTTT	-	TRBV6-1	TRBJ1-5	-
CASGFRGLQETQYF	TGTGCCAGCGGATTTAGGGGGCTTCAAGAGACCCAGTACTTC	-	TRBV7-9	TRBJ2-5	TRBD1
CASSQVVTGNYGYTF	TGTGCCAGCAGCCAAGTTGTTACCGGTAACTATGGCTACACCTTC	-	TRBV3-1/TRBV3-2	TRBJ1-2	-
CASSGGTGWPRNTIYF	TGTGCCAGCAGTGGCGGGACAGGTTGGCCCAGAAACACCATATATTTT	-	TRBV2	TRBJ1-3	TRBD1
CASSQDGLARANYGYTF	TGTGCCAGCAGCCAAGATGGACTTGCTAGGGCTAACTATGGCTACACCTTC	-	TRBV4-2	TRBJ1-2	-
CASSKMDSLNTEAFF	TGTGCCAGCAGTAAAATGGACAGCTTGAACACTGAAGCTTTCTTT	-	TRBV6-5	TRBJ1-1	-
CASSLDGTPEAFF	TGTGCCAGCAGTTTGGATGGGACACCTGAAGCTTTCTTT	-	TRBV12-3/TRBV12-4	TRBJ1-1	-
CASSHRQGYGYTF	TGTGCCAGCAGTCATAGACAGGGGTATGGCTACACCTTC	-	TRBV12-3/TRBV12-4	TRBJ1-2	TRBD1
CASSQLQMEGHGYTF	TGTGCCAGCAGTCAACTTCAGATGGAGGGTCATGGCTACACCTTC	-	TRBV5-6	TRBJ1-2	-
CASQGTVNEKLFF	TGCGCCAGCCAAGGGACTGTCAATGAAAAACTGTTTTTT	-	TRBV10-1	TRBJ1-4	-
CASSFFQGEQYF	TGTGCCAGCAGTTTTTTCCAGGGCGAGCAGTACTTC	-	TRBV2	TRBJ2-7	-
CASSPRGTSNQPQHF	TGTGCCAGCAGCCCCCGAGGTACAAGCAATCAGCCCCAGCATTTT	-	TRBV6-5	TRBJ1-5	-
CASSVQAGDGYTF	TGTGCCAGCAGCGTCCAAGCGGGCGACGGCTACACCTTC	few	TRBV9	TRBJ1-2	-
CASSLRGAAETQYF	TGTGCCAGCAGCTTACGGGGGGCGGCAGAGACCCAGTACTTC	-	TRBV13	TRBJ2-5	-
CASTLAGRENTEAFF	TGTGCCAGCACCTTAGCGGGCAGGGAGAACACTGAAGCTTTCTTT	-	TRBV7-9	TRBJ1-1	-
CASNRGTFTDTQYF	TGTGCCAGCAACCGTGGCACGTTCACAGATACGCAGTATTTT	-	TRBV5-4	TRBJ2-3	-
CASSQGDREANEQFF	TGCGCCAGCAGCCAAGGGGACAGGGAGGCCAATGAGCAGTTCTTC	-	TRBV4-1	TRBJ2-1	TRBD1
CSVNEVGGRQGTGELFF	TGCAGCGTCAACGAGGTGGGGGGGAGGCAGGGCACCGGGGAGCTGTTTTTT	-	TRBV29-1	TRBJ2-2	TRBD2